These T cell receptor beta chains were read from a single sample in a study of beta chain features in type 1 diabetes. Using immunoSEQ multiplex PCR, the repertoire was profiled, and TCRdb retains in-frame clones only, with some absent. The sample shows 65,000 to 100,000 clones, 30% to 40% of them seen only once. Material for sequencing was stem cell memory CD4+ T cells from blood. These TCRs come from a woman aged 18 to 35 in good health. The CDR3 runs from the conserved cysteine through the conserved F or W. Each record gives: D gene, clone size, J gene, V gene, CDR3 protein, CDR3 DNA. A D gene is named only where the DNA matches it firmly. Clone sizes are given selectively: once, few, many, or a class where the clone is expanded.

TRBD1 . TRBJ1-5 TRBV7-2 CASSLIGTGNQPQHF TGTGCCAGCAGCTTAATCGGGACAGGCAATCAGCCCCAGCATTTT
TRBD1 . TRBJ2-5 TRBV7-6 CASSLRQGGFQETQYF TGTGCCAGCAGCCTGCGACAGGGGGGGTTTCAAGAGACCCAGTACTTC
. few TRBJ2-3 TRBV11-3 CASSVTGTGDTQYF TGTGCCAGCAGCGTCACCGGGACTGGCGATACGCAGTATTTT
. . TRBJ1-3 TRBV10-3 CATSGDSGNTIYF TGTGCCACTAGCGGGGACTCTGGAAACACCATATATTTT
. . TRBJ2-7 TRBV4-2 CASSQGFRTDYEQYF TGTGCCAGCAGCCAAGGGTTCCGAACAGATTACGAGCAGTACTTC
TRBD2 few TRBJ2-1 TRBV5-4 CASSLGGLAGGNEQFF TGTGCCAGCAGCTTGGGCGGGCTAGCGGGGGGGAATGAGCAGTTCTTC
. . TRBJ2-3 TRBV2 CASSESSGTDTQYF TGTGCCAGCAGTGAGTCTAGCGGCACAGATACGCAGTATTTT
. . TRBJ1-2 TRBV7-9 CASSLVSATAYGYTF TGTGCCAGCAGCTTAGTTAGTGCGACAGCCTATGGCTACACCTTC
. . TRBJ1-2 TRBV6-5 CASSYPGNYGYTF TGTGCCAGCAGTTACCCAGGAAACTATGGCTACACCTTC
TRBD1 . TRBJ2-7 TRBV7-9 CASSFGDSSKYF TGTGCCAGCAGTTTTGGGGACAGTTCGAAGTACTTC
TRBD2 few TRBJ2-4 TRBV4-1 CASSPRPLAGAPLENIQYF TGCGCCAGCAGCCCCAGGCCACTAGCGGGGGCCCCACTCGAAAACATTCAGTACTTC
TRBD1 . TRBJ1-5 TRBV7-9 CASSLAGQVQPQHF TGTGCCAGCAGCCTTGCCGGACAGGTCCAGCCCCAGCATTTT
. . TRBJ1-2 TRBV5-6 CASSRYQGTHGYTF TGTGCCAGCAGCCGATATCAGGGTACACATGGCTACACCTTC
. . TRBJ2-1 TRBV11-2 CASRPWLAFDNEQFF TGTGCCAGCAGACCCTGGCTAGCATTCGACAATGAGCAGTTCTTC
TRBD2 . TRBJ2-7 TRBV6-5 CASSHRALGGEQYF TGTGCCAGCAGTCATCGGGCCCTCGGGGGGGAGCAGTACTTC
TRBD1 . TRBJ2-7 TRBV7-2 CASSSSGTAYEQYF TGTGCCAGCAGTTCCTCCGGGACAGCCTACGAGCAGTACTTC
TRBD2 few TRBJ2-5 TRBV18 CASSLTGTSGTGRETQYF TGTGCCAGCTCATTGACCGGGACTAGCGGGACGGGGAGAGAGACCCAGTACTTC
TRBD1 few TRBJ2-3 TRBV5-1 CASSLRTGTDTQYF TGCGCCAGCAGCTTGCGGACAGGGACAGATACGCAGTATTTT
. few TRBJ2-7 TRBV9 CASSPQTGIITYEQYF TGTGCCAGCAGCCCCCAGACCGGGATAATAACCTACGAGCAGTACTTC
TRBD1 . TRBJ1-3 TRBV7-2 CASSLGQGARSIYF TGTGCCAGCAGCCTTGGACAGGGGGCGAGGTCCATATATTTT
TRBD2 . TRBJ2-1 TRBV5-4 CASSWGLAGFNEQFF TGTGCCAGCAGCTGGGGACTAGCGGGTTTCAATGAGCAGTTCTTC
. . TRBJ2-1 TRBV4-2 CASSQDGADNEQFF TGTGCCAGCAGCCAAGATGGGGCGGACAATGAGCAGTTCTTC
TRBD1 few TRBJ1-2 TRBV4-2 CASSQRTGTFGGYTF TGTGCCAGCAGCCAGCGGACAGGGACGTTTGGAGGCTACACCTTC
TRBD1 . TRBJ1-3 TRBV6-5 CASSRDSSGNTIYF TGTGCCAGCAGCCGGGACAGCTCTGGAAACACCATATATTTT
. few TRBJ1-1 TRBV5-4 CASSTPGTEAFF TGTGCCAGCAGCACGCCAGGTACTGAAGCTTTCTTT
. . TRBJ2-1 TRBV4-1 CASSQGGTESYNEQFF TGCGCCAGCAGCCAAGGCGGGACAGAGTCATACAATGAGCAGTTCTTC
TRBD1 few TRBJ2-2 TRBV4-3 CASSQGEGQGASTGELFF TGCGCCAGCAGCCAAGGGGAGGGACAGGGGGCGAGTACCGGGGAGCTGTTTTTT
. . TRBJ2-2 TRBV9 CASSLSHFANTGELFF TGTGCCAGCAGCCTAAGTCATTTCGCGAACACCGGGGAGCTGTTTTTT
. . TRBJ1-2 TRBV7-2 CASSPQQGSYGYTF TGTGCCAGCAGCCCCCAACAGGGATCCTATGGCTACACCTTC
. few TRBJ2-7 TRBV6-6 CASSPTRKSYEQYF TGTGCCAGCAGCCCGACTCGGAAATCCTACGAGCAGTACTTC
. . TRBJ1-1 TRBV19 CASSISYAVNTEAFF TGTGCCAGTAGTATCAGTTACGCGGTGAACACTGAAGCTTTCTTT
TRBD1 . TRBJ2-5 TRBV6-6 CASSRQGETQYF TGTGCCAGCAGTCGACAGGGGGAGACCCAGTACTTC